These 16 T cell receptor beta chains were sequenced from one sample in a study of blood T cell repertoires in COVID-19. This table comes from immunoSEQ multiplex PCR, and its TCRdb copy is limited to in-frame clones, with some not included. The sample shows about 160,000 clones, 75% to 90% of them seen only once. Sample: peripheral blood. These receptors all stem from a human donor with acute or convalescent COVID-19. The donor label of this sample is uncertain.

The chain carries TRBV6-5 and TRBJ1-6; D remains unclear. This CDR3 contains 13 residues. V lost 4 bases to trimming and J lost 9 bases, with 10 bases between them. Germline V gene lookup returns CDR1 MNHEY and CDR2 SVGAGI. CDR3 loop: CASSSLTSSPLHF. CDR3 coding DNA: TGTGCCAGCAGTTCCCTGACATCTTCACCCCTCCACTTT.

The chain recombines TRBV30 with TRBJ1-3; TRBD1 aligns across 8 bases. The CDR3 runs to 13 residues. V shed 6 bases and J 5 bases; nucleotides not matched to a gene: 6. Germline V CDR1 and CDR2: GTSNPN, SVGIG (reference sequence). The CDR3 sequence: CACARTGRNTIYF. CDR3 coding DNA: TGTGCCTGCGCACGGACAGGGAGAAACACCATATATTTT.

The chain recombines TRBV6-1 with TRBJ2-7; TRBD2 is a possible D gene (5 bases). CDR1 and CDR2 from the germline V gene are MNHNS and SASEGT. CDR3 length: 15 residues. Trimming removed 0 bases from V and 1 base from J, with 10 bases in between. The CDR3 DNA follows: TGTGCCAGCAGTGAAGCGCGGCGGGTTTCCTACGAGCAGTACTTC. It is translated as CASSEARRVSYEQYF.

This clone was seen a few times. The chain carries TRBV4-1 and TRBJ1-3, with 9 bases aligning to TRBD1. The V gene end was trimmed by 4 bases and the J gene end by 2 bases; junction bases not matched to a gene: 6. Germline CDR1 reads MGHRA; CDR2 reads YSYEKL. The CDR3 is 16 amino acids. The CDR3 DNA sequence: TGCGCCAGCAGCCCCGGACAGGGGCTAACTGGAAACACCATATATTTT. Protein product: CASSPGQGLTGNTIYF.

The rearrangement joins TRBV14 to TRBJ1-1; 9 bases match TRBD1. Germline V gives CDR1 SGHDN, CDR2 FVKESK. This CDR3 is 15 amino acids long. With V trimmed by 2 bases and J by 11 bases, 12 bases remained unmatched. CDR3 DNA sequence: TGTGCCAGCAGCCAATCCCGAGGACAGGGGTCTCGTGCTTTCTTT. Its translation is CASSQSRGQGSRAFF.

The chain recombines TRBV9 with TRBJ1-2; 7 bases are shared with TRBD1. CDR3 length: 17 residues. Germline V CDR1 and CDR2: SGDLS, YYNGEE. Trimming cost V 0 bases and J 2 bases; bases outside gene matches: 10. The CDR3 nucleotides read TGTGCCAGCAGCGTAGGCCCGACAGGGTACGAAAACTATGGCTACACCTTC. Protein: CASSVGPTGYENYGYTF. Full variable domain (rest looked up from reference TRBV9 and TRBJ1-2): DSGVTQTPKHLITATGQRVTLRCSPRSGDLSVYWYQQSLDQGLQFLIQYYNGEERAKGNILERFSAQQFPDLHSELNLSSLELGDSALYFCASSVGPTGYENYGYTFGSGTRLTVV.

The CDR3 protein is CASSLGLDADTQYF. The CDR3 DNA reads as TGTGCCAGCAGCTTAGGGCTAGATGCAGATACGCAGTATTTT. The rearrangement joins TRBV7-9 to TRBJ2-3; D remains ambiguous. Germline CDR1 reads SEHNR; CDR2 reads FQNEAQ (reference sequence). This CDR3 is built from 14 residues. Trimming pared 1 base from V and 4 bases from J, leaving 9 bases between. Looking up the rest from reference TRBV7-9 and TRBJ2-3 gives the full variable domain: DTGVSQNPRHKITKRGQNVTFRCDPISEHNRLYWYRQTLGQGPEFLTYFQNEAQLEKSRLLSDRFSAERPKGSFSTLEIQRTEQGDSAMYLCASSLGLDADTQYFGPGTRLTVL.

This rearrangement joins TRBV7-9 to TRBJ1-4, with 9 bases fitting TRBD1. Germline V gene sequence: CDR1 SEHNR, CDR2 FQNEAQ (reference sequence). The CDR3 has 15 amino acids. V lost 6 bases to trimming and J lost 11 bases; unmatched junction nucleotides: 13. In nucleotides, the CDR3 is TGTGCCAGCAGTCGCTCCTCCGGGACAGGGATGAAACTGTTTTTT. Translation gives CASSRSSGTGMKLFF. The whole variable domain, remainder taken from reference TRBV7-9 and TRBJ1-4, is DTGVSQNPRHKITKRGQNVTFRCDPISEHNRLYWYRQTLGQGPEFLTYFQNEAQLEKSRLLSDRFSAERPKGSFSTLEIQRTEQGDSAMYLCASSRSSGTGMKLFFGSGTQLSVL.

The V and J genes are TRBV9 and TRBJ2-4, with 10 bases identical to TRBD2. V was clipped by 0 bases and J by 4 bases; unmatched bases: 4. Looked up from germline, CDR1 is SGDLS and CDR2 is YYNGEE. The CDR3 length is 16 residues. The CDR3 DNA is TGTGCCAGCAGCGTAGGTGGAGCGGGGGGGAAAAACATTCAGTACTTC. Translating it yields CASSVGGAGGKNIQYF.

The J gene is TRBJ2-1, the V gene TRBV4-3; 11 bases are shared with TRBD2. V shed 0 bases and J 6 bases; nucleotides not matched to a gene: 19. The CDR3 sequence is 21 residues long. Per germline, CDR1 LGHNA and CDR2 YSLEER. The CDR3, as DNA: TGCGCCAGCAGCCAAGATCTTCCAATAGCGGGGGGGTCTTTATTCGCCAATGAGCAGTTCTTC. It specifies CASSQDLPIAGGSLFANEQFF.

V gene TRBV2 combines with J gene TRBJ1-6; 11 nucleotides align to TRBD1. The CDR3 loop spans 16 amino acids. The V segment lost 4 bases and the J segment 5 bases; nucleotides outside the gene matches: 4. Germline V gene data show CDR1 as SNHLY and CDR2 as FYNNEI. DNA of the CDR3: TGTGCCAGCAGTGCCGGGGACAGGGGGAATAATTCACCCCTCCACTTT. This encodes CASSAGDRGNNSPLHF. Supplemented by reference TRBV2 and TRBJ1-6, the full variable domain reads EPEVTQTPSHQVTQMGQEVILRCVPISNHLYFYWYRQILGQKVEFLVSFYNNEISEKSEIFDDQFSVERPDGSNFTLKIRSTKLEDSAMYFCASSAGDRGNNSPLHFGNGTRLTVT.

The gene calls are TRBV5-1 and TRBJ1-1; D is undetermined. V lost 0 bases to trimming and J lost 5 bases, with 14 bases between them. This CDR3 is built from 15 residues. Germline loops: CDR1 SGHRS, CDR2 YFSETQ. The CDR3 DNA reads as TGCGCCAGCAGCTTGGAGCGGGCGCGGGATACTGAAGCTTTCTTT. It is translated as CASSLERARDTEAFF.

This chain links TRBV12-3 or TRBV12-4 with TRBJ1-1; the match to TRBD1 covers 7 bases. Unmatched junction bases numbered 4, after V lost 6 bases and J lost 6 bases. This CDR3 is 12 amino acids long. In nucleotides, the CDR3 is TGTGCCAGCAGCTTACAGGGGCCTGAAGCTTTCTTT. Protein sequence: CASSLQGPEAFF.

This chain joins TRBV7-2 and TRBJ1-2, with 7 bases aligning to TRBD1. Germline CDR1 SGHTA, CDR2 FQGNSA. The CDR3 loop spans 14 amino acids. The trim removed 5 bases at V and 3 bases at J, leaving 6 bases unmatched. CDR3 sequence (DNA): TGTGCCAGCAGCAAAGACAGGGTCTACTATGGCTACACCTTC. This gives the protein CASSKDRVYYGYTF.

This sequence joins TRBV11-1 and TRBJ1-1, with 7 bases that match TRBD1. CDR1 and CDR2 (germline): SGHAT, FQDESV (reference sequence). This CDR3 has 12 residues. V shed 5 bases, J shed 12 bases, and the junction held 9 bases outside the gene matches. The DNA of the CDR3 is TGTGCCAGCAGCCAAACGAACAGGGGTTCTTTCTTT. This sequence encodes CASSQTNRGSFF.

The V and J genes are TRBV5-1 and TRBJ1-6; 7 nucleotides agree with TRBD1. J lost 5 bases, V lost 5 bases, and 7 bases had no gene match. The CDR3 totals 15 residues. Germline V gene lookup returns CDR1 SGHRS and CDR2 YFSETQ. CDR3 residues: CASRQPGQNNSPLHF. CDR3 DNA sequence: TGCGCCAGCAGGCAACCGGGACAGAATAATTCACCCCTCCACTTT.